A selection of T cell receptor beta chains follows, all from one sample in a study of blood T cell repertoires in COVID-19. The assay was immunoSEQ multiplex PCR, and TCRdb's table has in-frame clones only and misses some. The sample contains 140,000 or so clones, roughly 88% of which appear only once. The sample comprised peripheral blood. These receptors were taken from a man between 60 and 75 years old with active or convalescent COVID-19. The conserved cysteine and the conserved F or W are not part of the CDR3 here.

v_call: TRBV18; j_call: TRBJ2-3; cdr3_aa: ASSPLTPTSGDTDTQY
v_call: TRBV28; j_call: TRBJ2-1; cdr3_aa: ASSFGQGADNEQF
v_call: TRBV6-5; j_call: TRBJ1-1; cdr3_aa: ASRVKTGQLTEAF
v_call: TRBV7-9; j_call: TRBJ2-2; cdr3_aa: ASSSGTGVNTGELF
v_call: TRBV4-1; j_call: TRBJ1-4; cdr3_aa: ASSSRPGQPNEKLF
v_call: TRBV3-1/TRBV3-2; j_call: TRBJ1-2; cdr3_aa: ASSQNPLGAGPYGYT
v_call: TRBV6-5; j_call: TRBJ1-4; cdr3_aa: ASGRVRDEKLF
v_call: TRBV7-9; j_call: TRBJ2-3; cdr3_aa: ASSSGGDTQY
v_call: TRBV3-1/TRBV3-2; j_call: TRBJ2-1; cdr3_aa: ASSPTDREQF
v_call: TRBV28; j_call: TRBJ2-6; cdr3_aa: ASSPAGTAYSGANVLT
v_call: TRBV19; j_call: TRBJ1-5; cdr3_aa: ASSARLTGGGNQPQH
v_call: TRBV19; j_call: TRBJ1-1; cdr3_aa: ASSTGQGSAEAF
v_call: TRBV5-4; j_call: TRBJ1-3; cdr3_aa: ASSSAGLSSGNTIY
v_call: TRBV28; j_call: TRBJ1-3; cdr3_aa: ASKPGGTGNTIY
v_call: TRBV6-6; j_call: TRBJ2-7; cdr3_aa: ASSSQGREQY
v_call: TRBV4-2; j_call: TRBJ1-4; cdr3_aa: ASSQRDINEKLF
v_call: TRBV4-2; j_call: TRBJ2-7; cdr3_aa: ASSQEELAGGFYSYEQY
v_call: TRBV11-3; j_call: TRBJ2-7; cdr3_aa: ASSLGIEPSGISYEQY
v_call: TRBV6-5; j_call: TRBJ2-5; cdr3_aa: ASPGGETQY
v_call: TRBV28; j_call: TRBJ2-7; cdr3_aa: ASSLGLAGGEQY
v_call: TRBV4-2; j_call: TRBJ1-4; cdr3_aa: ASSQDRRFNEKLF
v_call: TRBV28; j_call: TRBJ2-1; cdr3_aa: ASSSRLAGAYNEQF
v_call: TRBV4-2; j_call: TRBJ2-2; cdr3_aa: ASSPLGQDNTGELF
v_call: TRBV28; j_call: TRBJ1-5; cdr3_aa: ASGPGGAYNQPQH
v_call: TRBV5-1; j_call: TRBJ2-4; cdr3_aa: ASSLGTVENIQY
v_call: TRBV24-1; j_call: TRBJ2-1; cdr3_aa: ATSGGPGGPTEQF
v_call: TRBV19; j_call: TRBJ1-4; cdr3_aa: ASSMTGAISEKLF
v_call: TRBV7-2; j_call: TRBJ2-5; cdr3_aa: ASSRGSETQY
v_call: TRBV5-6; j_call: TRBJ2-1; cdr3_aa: ASSSTLRGEQF
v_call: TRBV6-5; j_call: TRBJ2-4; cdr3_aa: ASSGSSSHIQY
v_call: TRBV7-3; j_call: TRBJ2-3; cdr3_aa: ASSPQGGLKTSTDTQY
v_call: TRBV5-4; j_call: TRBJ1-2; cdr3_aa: ASSPPGGPLEGYT
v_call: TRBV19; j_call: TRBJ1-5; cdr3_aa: ASSQGHNQPQH
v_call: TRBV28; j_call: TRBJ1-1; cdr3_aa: ASSLQNTEAF
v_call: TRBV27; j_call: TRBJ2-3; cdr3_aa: ASSLLDGGAGNKREY
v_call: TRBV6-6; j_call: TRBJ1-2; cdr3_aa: ASQASGTGVSYGYT
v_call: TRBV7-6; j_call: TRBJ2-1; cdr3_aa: ASSLGWKGRGHVYNEQF
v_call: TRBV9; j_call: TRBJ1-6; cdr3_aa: ASSKPTGTANSPLH
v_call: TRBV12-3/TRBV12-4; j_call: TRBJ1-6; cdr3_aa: ASRLQGNSPLH
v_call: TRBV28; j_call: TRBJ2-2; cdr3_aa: ASRKGLAIDTGELF
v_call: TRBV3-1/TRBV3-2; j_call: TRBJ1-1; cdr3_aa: ASSQVRGSTEAF
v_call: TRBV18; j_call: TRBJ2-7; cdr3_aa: ASSPPSQGVYEQY
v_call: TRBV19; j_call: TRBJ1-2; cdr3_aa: ASSNRRADSDYGYT
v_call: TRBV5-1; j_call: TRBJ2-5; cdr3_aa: ASSPGGETQY
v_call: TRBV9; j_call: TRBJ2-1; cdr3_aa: ASSARGTSGYNEQF
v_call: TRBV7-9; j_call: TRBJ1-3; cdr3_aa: ASSPTGNSGNTIY
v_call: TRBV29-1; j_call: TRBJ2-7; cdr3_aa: SVVGQRVTGEQY
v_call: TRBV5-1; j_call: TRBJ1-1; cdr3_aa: ASSLTGGKGVF
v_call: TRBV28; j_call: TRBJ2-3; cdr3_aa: ASGGAGLTDTQY
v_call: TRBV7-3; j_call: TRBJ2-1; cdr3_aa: ASSLSTGTYNEQF
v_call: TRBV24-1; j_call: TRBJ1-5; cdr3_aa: ATSEAGNQPQH
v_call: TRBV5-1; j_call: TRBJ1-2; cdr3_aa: ASSMGQGAYGYT
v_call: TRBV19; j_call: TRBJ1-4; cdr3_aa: ASSRNSNNEKLF
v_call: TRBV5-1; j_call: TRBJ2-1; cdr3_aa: ASSLVGLSSSYNEQF
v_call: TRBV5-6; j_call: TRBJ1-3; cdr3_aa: ASSSQGASFSGNTIY
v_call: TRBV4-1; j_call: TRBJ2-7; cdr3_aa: ASSQGLAGGFEQY
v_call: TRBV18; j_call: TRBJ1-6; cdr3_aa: ASSPPAGRVNSPLH